This is a list of T cell receptor beta chains from one sample in a study of shared clonotypes between healthy human individuals. The assay was immunoSEQ multiplex PCR, and TCRdb's table has in-frame clones only and misses some. Here the sample spans over a million clones, roughly 95% being singletons. Sequenced input: naive CD4+ T cells sorted from blood. The receptors were gathered from a man younger than 40 in good health. Both conserved end residues are part of each CDR3. D genes are given only for firm matches. Clone size is stated in some rows and not others, as once, few, many or a class when expanded.

>NA|TRBD2|TRBJ2-5|TRBV5-1
TGCGCCAGCAGCTGGGGGCTAGCGGGAAACCAAGAGACCCAGTACTTC
CASSWGLAGNQETQYF
>NA|NA|TRBJ2-2|TRBV18
TGTGCCAGCTCACTAAAAGGCGGATCGAACACCGGGGAGCTGTTTTTT
CASSLKGGSNTGELFF
>NA|NA|TRBJ2-7|TRBV9
TGTGCCAGCAGCCTCCGTACGGGAGCGGCCTACGAGCAGTACTTC
CASSLRTGAAYEQYF
>once|NA|TRBJ1-5|TRBV27
TGTGCCAGCAGTTCCGACAGGAGATTAAAGTGGGATCAGCCCCAGCATTTT
CASSSDRRLKWDQPQHF
>NA|NA|TRBJ2-4|TRBV7-2
TGTGCCAGCAGCCTCAGCGGCAGGCAAAACATTCAGTACTTC
CASSLSGRQNIQYF
>NA|TRBD2|TRBJ2-5|TRBV15
TGTGCCACCAGCAGAAATTCCGGACTAGCGGGAGGGGAGACCCAGTACTTC
CATSRNSGLAGGETQYF
>NA|NA|TRBJ1-5|TRBV19
TGTGCCAGTAGTATTATGGGGCGGGATTGGCAGCCCCAGCATTTT
CASSIMGRDWQPQHF
>NA|NA|TRBJ2-1|TRBV19
TGTGCCAGCCTCGGGGCTCCCCCCGCCTACAATGAGCAGTTCTTC
CASLGAPPAYNEQFF
>NA|NA|TRBJ1-3|TRBV27
TGTGCCAGCAGTCCCCAGGGCGGCAGGGCGCAAGGAAACACCATATATTTT
CASSPQGGRAQGNTIYF
>NA|NA|TRBJ2-7|TRBV21-1
TGTGCCAGCAGCAAAGAGGAATTGGCGAGCTACGAGCAGTACTTC
CASSKEELASYEQYF
>NA|TRBD1|TRBJ2-7|TRBV19
TGTGCCAGTAGTAAAGGGGGACAGAGACTCGAGCAGTACTTC
CASSKGGQRLEQYF
>NA|TRBD2|TRBJ2-3|TRBV19
TGTGCCAGTAGTATAGAACTAGCGGTAGCAGATACGCAGTATTTT
CASSIELAVADTQYF
>NA|NA|TRBJ2-3|TRBV9
TGTGCCAGCAGCGTAGCGGGGAGTCGAGCGCAGTATTTT
CASSVAGSRAQYF
>NA|TRBD1|TRBJ2-1|TRBV11-2
TGTGCCAGCAGCAGGACAGGAAGCTCCTACAATGAGCAGTTCTTC
CASSRTGSSYNEQFF
>NA|NA|TRBJ2-5|TRBV2
TGTGCCAGCAGTGATAGGGGGGCAGGGTGGGTCCAAGAGACCCAGTACTTC
CASSDRGAGWVQETQYF
>NA|NA|TRBJ2-2|TRBV7-6
TGTGCCAGCAGCTTAGCGGGAGACACCGGGGAGCTGTTTTTT
CASSLAGDTGELFF
>NA|NA|TRBJ1-2|TRBV30
TGTGCCTGGAGTGAAATTAACAGGGCAGGCTATGGCTACACCTTC
CAWSEINRAGYGYTF
>NA|TRBD1|TRBJ2-7|TRBV5-1
TGCGCCAGCAGCCCCAGACCGGGACAGGGCTCCCTCGAGCAGTACTTC
CASSPRPGQGSLEQYF
>NA|NA|TRBJ1-1|TRBV6-1
TGTGCCAGCAGGGCGGTTCGGGGCACTGAAGCTTTCTTT
CASRAVRGTEAFF
>NA|NA|TRBJ1-1|TRBV5-1
TGCGCCAGCAGCTTGGCGGGCGGGGACACTGAAGCTTTCTTT
CASSLAGGDTEAFF
>NA|NA|TRBJ2-1|TRBV14
TGTGCCAGCAGCCAAATACGGGCAGGGACTGAGCAGTTCTTC
CASSQIRAGTEQFF
>NA|NA|TRBJ2-3|TRBV5-1
TGCGCCAGCAGCCCGACGGGGAACCCAGATACGCAGTATTTT
CASSPTGNPDTQYF
>NA|NA|TRBJ2-7|TRBV21-1
TGTGCCGCGTGGGGGTTTATCGGTCGGGAGTACTTC
CAAWGFIGREYF
>NA|TRBD2|TRBJ2-5|TRBV4-3
TGCGCCAGCAGCCTCCGACTAGCGAATCAAGAGACCCAGTACTTC
CASSLRLANQETQYF
>NA|TRBD2|TRBJ2-5|TRBV5-4
TGTGCCAGCAGCCTCGGGACTAGCGAAGAGACCCAGTACTTC
CASSLGTSEETQYF
>NA|NA|TRBJ1-1|TRBV5-1
TGCGCCAGCAGCTCCGATCTAAACACTGAAGCTTTCTTT
CASSSDLNTEAFF
>once|TRBD2|TRBJ2-1|TRBV28
TGTGCCACCAGAAGCCGTCTAGCGGGCTACAATGAGCAGTTCTTC
CATRSRLAGYNEQFF
>once|TRBD2|TRBJ2-7|TRBV27
TGTGCCAGCAGTTATTTAGCGGGAGGGCTGTACGAGCAGTACTTC
CASSYLAGGLYEQYF
>once|NA|TRBJ1-5|TRBV18
TGTGCCAGCTCACCACTAGCAAAAACGTATAGCAATCAGCCCCAGCATTTT
CASSPLAKTYSNQPQHF
>NA|NA|TRBJ1-2|TRBV28
TGTGCCAGCAGCCCGACAGTTACTTATGGCTACACCTTC
CASSPTVTYGYTF
>NA|NA|TRBJ1-1|TRBV28
TGTGCCAGCAGTGTTCTAAGAAGAGCGGCGACTGAAGCTTTCTTT
CASSVLRRAATEAFF
>once|TRBD2|TRBJ2-1|TRBV7-2
TGTGCCAGCAGCTTAGTCGGCCTAGCGGGAAACAATGAGCAGTTCTTC
CASSLVGLAGNNEQFF
>few|NA|TRBJ2-3|TRBV7-2
TGTGCCAGCAGCTTCACAGATACGCAGTATTTT
CASSFTDTQYF
>NA|NA|TRBJ1-4|TRBV19
TGTGCCAGTAGTATCCGGCAGTCTAATGAAAAACTGTTTTTT
CASSIRQSNEKLFF
>NA|NA|TRBJ2-5|TRBV10-2
TGCGCCAGCAGCCCACACAACCGGGAGACCCAGTACTTC
CASSPHNRETQYF
>few|NA|TRBJ1-5|TRBV7-9
TGTGCCAGCAGCTCTGGCCGAAATCAGCCCCAGCATTTT
CASSSGRNQPQHF
>NA|NA|TRBJ2-7|TRBV7-9
TGTGCCAGCAGCTCCCCCGCGGCCAAGCAGTACTTC
CASSSPAAKQYF
>NA|TRBD2|TRBJ2-7|TRBV7-3
TGTGCCAGCAGCTTCCCGGGACTAGCGCACGAGCAGTACTTC
CASSFPGLAHEQYF
>NA|NA|TRBJ2-1|TRBV25-1
TGTGCCAGCAATCCTCCAACCTCCAATGAGCAGTTCTTC
CASNPPTSNEQFF
>NA|NA|TRBJ1-4|TRBV5-8
TGTGCCAGCAGCTTTCGGGCTAATGAAAAACTGTTTTTT
CASSFRANEKLFF